The 25 T cell receptor beta chains reported below all come from one sample, sequenced in a study of CD8+CD57+ T cells in acquired aplastic anemia. Using genomic DNA as the template, TCR beta VDJ and CDR3 profiling was carried out. A single record per CDR3 protein comes from TCRdb applying MiXCR to the reads. This table has about 160,000 distinct CDR3 sequences, 70% to 80% appearing once. CD8+CD57+ cell expansion, shown by flow cytometry, had occurred in the patients selected for sequencing. The sample comprised sorted CD4+, CD8+, or CD8+CD57+ T cells (not recorded which) from PBMCs. The receptors come from a human donor with aplastic anemia.

Details on this clonotype: Because the CDR3's place on the DNA is in doubt, the DNA is left out and the CDR3 is given as listed by TCRdb. This chain links TRBV29-1 with TRBJ2-7; the table's TRBD2 call for D was not verified on the DNA. The CDR3 is 11 residues long, counting both termini. Germline CDR1 is SQVTM and CDR2 is ANQGSEA. The chain's CDR3 is CSVAIGTPLYF.

This clonotype was observed a single time. This CDR3 is CSVGQASLVDTQYF. The CDR3 bases are TGCAGCGTGGGACAGGCTTCTCTAGTGGATACGCAGTATTTT. This rearrangement joins TRBV29-1 to TRBJ2-3; the match to TRBD1 covers 8 bases. Unmatched junction bases numbered 11, after V lost 6 bases and J lost 6 bases. The CDR3 is 14 residues long. CDR1 and CDR2 (germline): SQVTM, ANQGSEA.

The V and J genes are TRBV9 and TRBJ2-2; D unclear. Trimming pared 1 base from V and 5 bases from J, leaving 9 bases between. The CDR3 spans 14 residues. Germline assignment: CDR1 SGDLS and CDR2 YYNGEE. CDR3 coding DNA: TGTGCCAGCAGCGTAAGCCAGGTAACCGGGGAGCTGTTTTTT. Translation: CASSVSQVTGELFF.

V usage is TRBV20-1 and J usage is TRBJ1-1; D is undetermined. Germline CDR1 is DFQATT and CDR2 is SNEGSKA (reference sequence). The CDR3 is 13 residues long. V lost 3 bases to trimming and J lost 4 bases, with 12 bases between them. In DNA, the CDR3 is TGCAGTGCTAGTTCTGGGGAGGTCACTGAAGCTTTCTTT. This gives the protein CSASSGEVTEAFF.

This clonotype showed up just once. V and J are TRBV7-2 and TRBJ1-5; TRBD1 matches 7 bases. CDR3 size: 14 residues. V was pared by 5 bases and J by 5 bases, with 6 bases of the junction left unmatched. Germline assignment: CDR1 SGHTA and CDR2 FQGNSA. CDR3 coding DNA: TGTGCCAGCAGCCACAGAGGGACAGATCAGCCCCAGCATTTT. Amino acids: CASSHRGTDQPQHF.

The chain uses TRBV29-1 and TRBJ2-5; D is possibly TRBD2 (5 bases). The CDR3 length is 14 residues. Germline V lookup: CDR1 SQVTM, CDR2 ANQGSEA. This chain's CDR3 is CRAPGWPKKETQYF. CDR3 bases: TGCAGGGCTCCGGGGTGGCCCAAGAAAGAGACCCAGTACTTC.

The chain recombines TRBV11-2 with TRBJ2-1; D is perhaps TRBD1 (6 bases). This CDR3 comprises 19 residues. The germline V gene encodes CDR1 SGHAT and CDR2 FQNNGV. V was clipped by 0 bases and J by 0 bases, with 18 bases between them. The CDR3 loop is CASSLDSRTVGSSYNEQFF. The CDR3 bases are TGTGCCAGCAGCTTAGATAGCCGGACAGTTGGTAGCTCCTACAATGAGCAGTTCTTC.

Comment on this clonotype: A junction boundary mismatches the germline segment, possibly from a read error. V gene TRBV9 combines with J gene TRBJ1-3; D gene uncertain. The CDR3 is made up of 17 amino acids. Germline V lookup: CDR1 SGDLS, CDR2 YYNGEE. The CDR3: CASSVDISYNSGNTIYF. The DNA for the CDR3 is TGTGCCAGCAGCGTAGACATCTCCTACAACTCTGGGAACACCATATATTTT.

The chain uses TRBV11-2 and TRBJ2-3; 11 bases map to TRBD2. The germline CDR1 and CDR2 sequences are SGHAT and FQNNGV. V was clipped by 3 bases and J by 0 bases; unmatched bases: 2. CDR3 length equals 16 residues. The CDR3 sequence is CASSFRLAGSTDTQYF. DNA for the CDR3: TGTGCCAGCAGCTTTAGACTAGCGGGAAGCACAGATACGCAGTATTTT.

The chain has TRBV5-6 and TRBJ2-3; 7 nucleotides match TRBD2. V was pared by 3 bases and J by 0 bases, with 7 bases of the junction left unmatched. The CDR3 totals 16 residues. CDR1 is SGHDT, CDR2 YYEEEE, per germline. The CDR3 loop is CASSWVTSASTDTQYF. Written as DNA, the CDR3 is TGTGCCAGCAGCTGGGTCACTAGCGCTAGCACAGATACGCAGTATTTT.

In its sample, this clonotype was seen a few times. The genes are TRBV12-3 or TRBV12-4 and TRBJ2-1, with 8 bases lining up with TRBD2. The CDR3 sequence is 14 residues long. V gave up 8 bases and J gave up 9 bases; unmatched junction bases: 12. The DNA of the CDR3 is TGTGCCAGCGTTCTAGCGGGTGGATCTGGTGAGCAGTTCTTC. This sequence encodes CASVLAGGSGEQFF.

CDR3 amino acids: CSARELGGQETQYF. The CDR3 DNA reads TGCAGTGCTAGGGAATTGGGAGGTCAAGAGACCCAGTACTTC. The J gene is TRBJ2-5, the V gene TRBV20-1, with D perhaps matching TRBD2 (6 bases). CDR1 is DFQATT and CDR2 is SNEGSKA in the germline V gene (reference sequence). The CDR3 is 14 amino acids. The V end lost 3 bases, the J end lost 2 bases, and 13 bases lay between the germline ends.

CDR3 in DNA: TGTGCCACCCAAGGACAGGTCAATTCACCCCTCCACTTT. It yields the protein CATQGQVNSPLHF. The rearrangement joins TRBV24-1 to TRBJ1-6; 7 bases fit TRBD1. The CDR3 length is 13 residues. CDR1 and CDR2 from the germline V gene are KGHDR and SFDVKD. V lost 9 bases to trimming and J lost 7 bases; unmatched junction nucleotides: 5.

V usage is TRBV19 and J usage is TRBJ2-3; D may be TRBD1 or TRBD2 (5 bases each). V lost 7 bases, J lost 2 bases, and 16 bases lay in between. There are 15 residues in the CDR3. The germline V gene has CDR1 LNHDA and CDR2 SQIVND (reference sequence). DNA of the CDR3: TGTGCCAGTAAGGGCATGGGGGACCCCACAGATACGCAGTATTTT. It is translated as CASKGMGDPTDTQYF.

In its sample, this clonotype was seen many times. V and J are TRBV4-2 and TRBJ2-1; 8 nucleotides agree with TRBD2. Germline V gene data show CDR1 as LGHNA and CDR2 as YNFKEQ. Unmatched junction bases numbered 11, after V lost 4 bases and J lost 6 bases. There are 16 residues in the CDR3. The CDR3 here is CASSPRTAGEVNEQFF. In nucleotides, the CDR3 is TGTGCCAGCAGCCCCAGAACAGCGGGAGAGGTCAATGAGCAGTTCTTC.

The chain carries TRBV6-6 and TRBJ1-6; D might be TRBD1 (6 bases). Germline CDR1 and CDR2: MNHNY and SVGAGI (reference sequence). CDR3 length: 14 amino acids. With 2 bases removed from V and 5 bases from J, the gap between germline ends came to 7 bases. DNA of the CDR3: TGTGCCAGCAGTTACAGGGGGAATAATTCACCCCTCCACTTT. Its translation is CASSYRGNNSPLHF.

This rearrangement joins TRBV19 to TRBJ1-5; unclear D gene. This CDR3 is built from 15 residues. The V end lost 0 bases, the J end lost 0 bases, and 6 bases lay between the germline ends. Per the germline V gene, CDR1 is LNHDA and CDR2 is SQIVND (reference sequence). Written as DNA, the CDR3 is TGTGCCAGTAGTATAGAGGGATATAGCAATCAGCCCCAGCATTTT. Protein product: CASSIEGYSNQPQHF. Full variable domain (outside the CDR3, taken from reference TRBV19 and TRBJ1-5): DGGITQSPKYLFRKEGQNVTLSCEQNLNHDAMYWYRQDPGQGLRLIYYSQIVNDFQKGDIAEGYSVSREKKESFPLTVTSAQKNPTAFYLCASSIEGYSNQPQHFGDGTRLSIL.

Comment on this clonotype: At one of its ends the junction is not consistent with the germline gene, which may arise from a read error. V is TRBV9 and J is TRBJ2-7; D not resolved. CDR1 is SGDLS, CDR2 YYNGEE, per germline. This CDR3 contains 14 residues. The CDR3 DNA reads as TGTGCCAGCAGCGGGTCGCTCAACGGATACGGGCAGTACTTC. As protein: CASSGSLNGYGQYF.

Notes on this clonotype: Sequence at one end of the junction differs from germline and may be a read error. The rearrangement links TRBV19 to TRBJ2-7; 8 bases match TRBD2. The germline V gene has CDR1 LNHDA and CDR2 SQIVND (reference sequence). The CDR3 length is 13 residues. Here the CDR3 DNA reads TGTGCCAGTAGTGTCGCGGGAGGCTACGAGCGGTACTTC. Protein sequence: CASSVAGGYERYF. The full variable domain, its missing parts supplied by reference TRBV19 and TRBJ2-7, is DGGITQSPKYLFRKEGQNVTLSCEQNLNHDAMYWYRQDPGQGLRLIYYSQIVNDFQKGDIAEGYSVSREKKESFPLTVTSAQKNPTAFYLCASSVAGGYERYFGPGTRLTVT.

V is TRBV7-9 and J is TRBJ1-6; no clear D gene. The CDR3 is 13 amino acids. The V end lost 8 bases, the J end lost 5 bases, and 10 bases lay between the germline ends. Germline V gene sequence: CDR1 SEHNR, CDR2 FQNEAQ (reference sequence). The CDR3 DNA is TGTGCCAGCGAGGGTCTTGATAATTCACCCCTCCACTTT. Protein: CASEGLDNSPLHF.

The chain recombines TRBV18 with TRBJ2-7; TRBD1 or TRBD2 may be the D gene (5 bases each). The CDR3 is 14 amino acids. Germline V lookup: CDR1 KGHSH, CDR2 LQKENI. V gave up 1 base and J gave up 2 bases, with 9 bases separating them. The CDR3 region is CASSPQGSAYEQYF. For the CDR3, the DNA is TGTGCCAGCTCACCACAGGGGAGTGCCTACGAGCAGTACTTC.

This chain links TRBV20-1 with TRBJ2-1, with TRBD1 matching 8 bases. Germline values: CDR1 DFQATT, CDR2 SNEGSKA (reference sequence). The CDR3 spans 14 residues. J gave up 6 bases and V 7 bases, and 11 bases lay outside the gene matches. Here the CDR3 reads CSVSGQGDRNEQFF. The CDR3 nucleotides are TGCAGTGTATCCGGACAGGGAGACCGCAATGAGCAGTTCTTC.

This clonotype was found once. Compared with germline, one end of the junction differs, possibly owing to a read error. The gene calls are TRBV29-1 and TRBJ1-1; D ambiguous. CDR1 is SQVTM and CDR2 is ANQGSEA in the germline V gene. The CDR3 loop spans 12 amino acids. CDR3 loop: CSVEDRNTEASF. For the CDR3, the DNA is TGCAGCGTTGAAGATAGAAACACTGAAGCTTCCTTT.

This clonotype was picked up many times. The chain has TRBV29-1 and TRBJ2-3, with D tentatively TRBD1 (6 bases). The CDR3 length is 16 residues. The V end lost 7 bases, the J end lost 4 bases, and 24 bases lay between the germline ends. The germline CDR1 and CDR2 sequences are SQVTM and ANQGSEA. CDR3 protein: CSAEGPRGRWADTQYF. The DNA for the CDR3 is TGCAGCGCTGAGGGCCCCAGGGGTCGTTGGGCAGATACGCAGTATTTT.

The CDR3 DNA reads TGTGCCAGCAGCTCCGACGGGGGAGGGGGAGAGAGCGGGGAGCTGTTTTTT. It codes for CASSSDGGGGESGELFF. The gene calls are TRBV7-2 and TRBJ2-2, with D possibly being TRBD2 (7 bases). The CDR3 is 17 amino acids. V lost 4 bases to trimming and J lost 7 bases, with 22 bases between them. Germline CDR1 and CDR2: SGHTA and FQGNSA.